Included here is one T cell receptor beta chain sequence, with context. Authors' processing steps: Sampled TCR counts reached a median of roughly 100,000 per sample, with values ranging from roughly 20,000 to 750,000. TCRdb redid the calling of the RACE reads with MiXCR, one entry per CDR3 protein. The V and J calls shown here were made by TCRdb, not taken from the authors' results. The sample holds 150,000 to 200,000 distinct CDR3 sequences, about 14% seen once. As to time point: patch test 1, 2 weeks after DPC sensitization. Treatment defined: therapeutic diphenylcyclopropenone sensitization with weekly scalp DPC. CDR3 size: 13 residues. The V and J ends lost 3 bases and 7 bases respectively, with 13 bases between them. Germline V gene lookup returns CDR1 SQVTM and CDR2 ANQGSEA. The sample originates from a study of human T cells and chemical hapten exposure.

The material was whole blood, obtained in connection with sensitization to the hapten diphenylcyclopropenone (DPC). The sequence came from a woman aged 30 to 39 with alopecia areata. Some clones in this sample may be carry-over from other donors' samples. The V call is TRBV29-1, the J call TRBJ2-1; D is uncertain. CDR3 DNA: TGCAGCGTTGATTGGCAGGCCAGGAATGAGCAGTTCTTC. Translation gives CSVDWQARNEQFF.